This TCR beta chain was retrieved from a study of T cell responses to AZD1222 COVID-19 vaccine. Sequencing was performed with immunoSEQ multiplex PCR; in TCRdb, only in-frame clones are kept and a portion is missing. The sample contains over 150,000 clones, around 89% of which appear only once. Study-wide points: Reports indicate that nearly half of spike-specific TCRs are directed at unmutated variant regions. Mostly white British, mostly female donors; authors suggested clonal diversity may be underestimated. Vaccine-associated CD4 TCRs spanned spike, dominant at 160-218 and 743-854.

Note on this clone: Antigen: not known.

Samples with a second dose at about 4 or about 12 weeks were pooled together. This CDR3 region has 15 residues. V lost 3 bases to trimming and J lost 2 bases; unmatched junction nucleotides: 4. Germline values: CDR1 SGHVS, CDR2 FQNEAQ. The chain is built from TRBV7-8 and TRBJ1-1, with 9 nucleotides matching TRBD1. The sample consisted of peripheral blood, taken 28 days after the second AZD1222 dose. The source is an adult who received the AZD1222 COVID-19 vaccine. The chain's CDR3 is CASSFGTGLNTEAFF. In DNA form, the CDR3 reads TGTGCCAGCAGCTTTGGGACAGGGCTCAACACTGAAGCTTTCTTT.